This T cell receptor beta chain was captured in a study of blood T cell repertoires in COVID-19. Germline V CDR1 and CDR2: LNHDA, SQIVND (reference sequence). Trimming at V came to 4 bases and at J to 4 bases, leaving 11 bases not matched to a gene. The CDR3 contains 16 residues. Original methodology: Estimated nucleated cell counts came from reference gene primer amplification. Method: immunoSEQ multiplex PCR; TCRdb's copy keeps in-frame clones and lacks some. The DNA gave D and trimming, while V, J and clone size come from that table. Of approximately 260,000 clones listed, 85% to 90% are singletons.

This chain uses TRBV19 with TRBJ2-5; 8 bases are shared with TRBD2. The sequence was obtained from a woman aged 40-49 years who had recovered from COVID-19. Sequencing was performed on peripheral blood. CDR3 in amino acids: CASSTSPAGVGETQYF. The CDR3 bases are TGTGCCAGTAGTACCTCTCCAGCGGGGGTGGGAGAGACCCAGTACTTC.